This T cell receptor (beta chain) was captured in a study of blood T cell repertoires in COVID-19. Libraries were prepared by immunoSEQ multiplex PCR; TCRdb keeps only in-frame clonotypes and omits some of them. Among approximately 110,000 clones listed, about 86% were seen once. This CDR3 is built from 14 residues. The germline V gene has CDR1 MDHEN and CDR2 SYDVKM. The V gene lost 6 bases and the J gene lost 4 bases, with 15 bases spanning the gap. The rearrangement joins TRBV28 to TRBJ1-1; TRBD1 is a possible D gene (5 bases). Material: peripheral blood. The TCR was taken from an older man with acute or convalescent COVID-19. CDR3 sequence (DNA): TGTGCCAGCAGGAGAACAGGTTTCGGCACTGAAGCTTTCTTT. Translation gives CASRRTGFGTEAFF.